This T cell receptor (beta chain) was captured by sequencing in a study of T cells in women clearing cervical HPV infection. Across the study: Blood came at first lesion visit for cases, post-clearance for controls. Study-wide results and limits: CIN3+ cases had significantly higher TCR repertoire richness than controls, but evenness did not differ. Cases carried less TRBV6-7 than controls: about 0.1% versus 0.15%.

As to this clone: Its specificity is not known. The read finishes 3 residues shy of the CDR3 end, and the germline J gene is used to complete it.

TCR beta CDR3 amplified by multiplex PCR from roughly 1,300 ng genomic DNA. Here immunoSEQ multiplex PCR was the method, and the copy in TCRdb shows in-frame clones only, minus some. The sample's table shows fewer than 25,000 clones. The ends lost 4 bases at V and 1 base at J; junction bases unmatched: 5. The length of the CDR3 is 15 residues. Germline CDR1 reads DFQATT; CDR2 reads SNEGSKA (reference sequence). This chain connects TRBV20-1 to TRBJ2-1, with 9 bases that match TRBD2. The sequence derives from a woman aged 18-70 years with a cervical HPV16 infection that either progressed to CIN3+ or cleared (not recorded which). Material for sequencing was blood buffy coat. CDR3: CSANGLAQSYNEQFF. CDR3 DNA, as far as it was read: TGCAGTGCTAATGGACTAGCGCAGTCCTACAATGAG.